A single sample is the source of the 23 T cell receptor beta chains below, sequenced in a study of OX40 agonist ivuxolimab in advanced cancers. The protocol was immunoSEQ multiplex PCR, while the TCRdb copy is restricted to in-frame clones and leaves out a portion. The repertoire holds more than 11,000 clones, with roughly 76% as singletons. Sequenced material: CD4+ or CD8+ T cells sorted from blood, taken in a trial of the OX40 agonist ivuxolimab. These TCRs come from an adult with an advanced solid tumor such as melanoma, head and neck, liver or kidney cancer.

Written as DNA, the CDR3 is TGTGCCAGCACCCCCCGCCGGGTCTCCTACGAGCAGTACTTC. Its protein product is CASTPRRVSYEQYF. The chain recombines TRBV6-5 with TRBJ2-7; D ambiguous. Germline V gene data show CDR1 as MNHEY and CDR2 as SVGAGI. The CDR3 totals 14 residues. The ends were cut back, 7 bases at V and 0 bases at J, with 13 bases in the middle.

The rearrangement joins TRBV6-5 to TRBJ1-1, with a possible D match to TRBD1 (5 bases). Trimming removed 2 bases from V and 5 bases from J, with 15 bases in between. Germline V gene lookup returns CDR1 MNHEY and CDR2 SVGAGI. This CDR3 has 15 amino acids. Here the CDR3 DNA reads TGTGCCAGCAGTTACGGGGGGTTTAGGTCGACTGAAGCTTTCTTT. Translating gives CASSYGGFRSTEAFF.

The V and J genes are TRBV4-1 and TRBJ2-7; 11 nucleotides align to TRBD1. Germline CDR1 reads MGHRA; CDR2 reads YSYEKL. CDR3 length: 15 residues. V was pared by 0 bases and J by 4 bases, with 2 bases of the junction left unmatched. Here the CDR3 reads CASSQEGQGAYEQYF. CDR3 DNA: TGCGCCAGCAGCCAAGAAGGACAGGGGGCTTACGAGCAGTACTTC.

V and J are TRBV4-1 and TRBJ1-1; no definite D call. The CDR3 spans 11 residues. V was cut by 0 bases and J by 10 bases, with 6 bases left in between. Looked up from germline, CDR1 is MGHRA and CDR2 is YSYEKL. As DNA, the CDR3 is TGCGCCAGCAGCCAAGATCGACGAGCTTTCTTT. The encoded protein is CASSQDRRAFF.

CDR3: CASSYSGFSPLHF. CDR3 DNA: TGTGCCAGCTCCTATTCAGGATTTTCACCCCTCCACTTT. The gene calls are TRBV6-5 and TRBJ1-6, with no clear D. The germline V and J ends were trimmed by 8 bases and 9 bases, with 14 bases remaining between them. This CDR3 region has 13 residues. Germline V gives CDR1 MNHEY, CDR2 SVGAGI.

CDR3 region: CASSSGTFNQPQHF. CDR3 nucleotides: TGTGCCAGCAGCTCCGGGACATTCAATCAGCCCCAGCATTTT. The chain uses TRBV7-9 and TRBJ1-5; a possible D gene is TRBD1 (6 bases). Germline V gives CDR1 SEHNR, CDR2 FQNEAQ (reference sequence). The germline V and J ends were trimmed by 4 bases and 3 bases, with 10 bases remaining between them. CDR3 length: 14 amino acids.

In this sample, this clone turned up a few times. This chain links TRBV2 with TRBJ2-7, with TRBD2 as a possible D gene (5 bases). Germline CDR1 is SNHLY and CDR2 is FYNNEI. V was clipped by 4 bases and J by 2 bases, with 9 bases between them. CDR3 size: 13 residues. The CDR3 reads CASSVSETYEQYF. The CDR3 DNA reads as TGTGCCAGCAGTGTTAGCGAAACCTACGAGCAGTACTTC.

The V gene is TRBV4-1, the J gene TRBJ1-5; D gene ambiguous. The germline gives CDR1 MGHRA, CDR2 YSYEKL. V was clipped by 1 base and J by 8 bases, with 15 bases between them. The CDR3 is 15 residues long. The CDR3 here is CASSQVEGGSKPQHF. CDR3 nucleotides: TGCGCCAGCAGCCAAGTGGAGGGCGGGTCTAAGCCCCAGCATTTT.

The V gene is TRBV5-4, the J gene TRBJ1-2; D is unresolved. V was clipped by 3 bases and J by 7 bases, with 16 bases between them. The CDR3 consists of 14 residues. Germline CDR1 reads SGHNT; CDR2 reads YYREEE (reference sequence). The CDR3 here is CASSSRPAEAGYTF. The CDR3 region has the DNA TGTGCCAGCAGCTCTAGACCAGCGGAAGCTGGCTACACCTTC.

This chain links TRBV7-2 with TRBJ2-7; a possible D gene is TRBD1 (5 bases). Germline loops: CDR1 SGHTA, CDR2 FQGNSA. Trimming removed 5 bases from V and 3 bases from J, with 5 bases in between. The CDR3 totals 11 residues. The CDR3 nucleotides are TGTGCCAGCAGCGACAGCTACGAGCAGTACTTC. It yields the protein CASSDSYEQYF.

The genes are TRBV5-6 and TRBJ1-1; a possible D gene is TRBD1 (6 bases). V shed 1 base and J shed 4 bases, with 8 bases lying between them. The CDR3 runs 13 residues. CDR1 is SGHDT, CDR2 YYEEEE, per germline. The DNA of the CDR3 is TGTGCCAGCAGCTTGCGGGGGCCCACTGAAGCTTTCTTT. Protein sequence: CASSLRGPTEAFF.

V is TRBV14 and J is TRBJ1-1; 8 bases line up with TRBD1. The CDR3 is made up of 15 amino acids. The germline CDR1 and CDR2 sequences are SGHDN and FVKESK. V trimming: 4 bases; J trimming: 1 base; junction bases outside the gene matches: 5. CDR3 protein: CASSPGQERNTEAFF. CDR3 coding DNA: TGTGCCAGCAGCCCGGGACAGGAACGGAACACTGAAGCTTTCTTT.

This clone was observed once. The chain recombines TRBV4-2 with TRBJ2-3, with TRBD2 identical over 9 bases. V lost 0 bases and J lost 4; bases outside the gene matches: 2. The CDR3 contains 15 residues. The germline V gene has CDR1 LGHNA and CDR2 YNFKEQ. Here the CDR3 reads CASSQERGGPDTQYF. The CDR3 DNA reads TGTGCCAGCAGCCAAGAGCGGGGGGGCCCAGATACGCAGTATTTT.

The chain carries TRBV6-5 and TRBJ2-5; D call uncertain. This CDR3 is 13 amino acids long. The V and J ends lost 7 bases and 7 bases respectively, with 16 bases between them. The V gene's germline CDR1 is MNHEY and CDR2 SVGAGI. The CDR3 here is CASNLEPWGTQYF. Written as DNA, the CDR3 is TGTGCCAGCAACCTCGAGCCCTGGGGGACCCAGTACTTC.

The chain is built from TRBV5-1 and TRBJ2-5; 11 bases are shared with TRBD1. Gene TRBJ2-7 matches the end of the DNA better, so the J call may be wrong. CDR1 and CDR2 from the germline V gene are SGHRS and YFSETQ. The CDR3 extends over 15 amino acids. CDR3 in DNA: TGCGCCAGCAGCTTGGCCTTAGGACAGGGGGCCGAGCAGTACTTC. Translated, it gives CASSLALGQGAEQYF.

V and J are TRBV9 and TRBJ2-1; possibly TRBD1 for D (6 bases). Per germline, CDR1 SGDLS and CDR2 YYNGEE. CDR3 length: 15 residues. The V end lost 2 bases, the J end lost 8 bases, and 17 bases lay between the germline ends. The CDR3: CASSVQSGALYEQFF. DNA for the CDR3: TGTGCCAGCAGCGTTCAGTCAGGGGCCCTATATGAGCAGTTCTTC. Full variable domain (rest looked up from reference TRBV9 and TRBJ2-1): DSGVTQTPKHLITATGQRVTLRCSPRSGDLSVYWYQQSLDQGLQFLIQYYNGEERAKGNILERFSAQQFPDLHSELNLSSLELGDSALYFCASSVQSGALYEQFFGPGTRLTVL.

The rearrangement links TRBV7-3 to TRBJ2-3; 8 bases match TRBD1. Trimming at V came to 0 bases and at J to 4 bases, leaving 3 bases not matched to a gene. CDR3 size: 15 residues. In germline, CDR1 is SGHTA, CDR2 FQGTGA. CDR3 bases: TGTGCCAGCAGCTTAACCGCGACAGGGGCAGATACGCAGTATTTT. It is translated as CASSLTATGADTQYF.

Only a few counts were recorded for this clone. This chain joins TRBV9 and TRBJ2-3, with 12 bases lining up with TRBD2. The CDR3 totals 17 residues. The ends lost 3 bases at V and 3 bases at J; junction bases unmatched: 8. CDR1 is SGDLS, CDR2 YYNGEE, per germline. The CDR3, as DNA: TGTGCCAGCAGCGCGTCTAGCGGGGGGGTCTTAACAGATACGCAGTATTTT. Amino acids: CASSASSGGVLTDTQYF.

In its sample, this clone was seen once. The rearrangement links TRBV19 to TRBJ2-5; TRBD1 aligns across 9 bases. Germline assignment: CDR1 LNHDA and CDR2 SQIVND (reference sequence). V was pared by 7 bases and J by 0 bases, with 6 bases of the junction left unmatched. The CDR3 spans 15 residues. CDR3 DNA: TGTGCCAGTACCCCCGGGACAGGGAACCAAGAGACCCAGTACTTC. It codes for CASTPGTGNQETQYF.

This chain connects TRBV7-2 to TRBJ2-3, with TRBD2 matching over 11 bases. CDR3 size: 17 residues. Trimming at V came to 5 bases and at J to 5 bases, leaving 12 bases not matched to a gene. CDR1 SGHTA and CDR2 FQGNSA come from the germline V gene. This CDR3 is CASSERLAGGLQDTQYF. CDR3 nucleotide sequence: TGTGCCAGCAGCGAGCGCCTAGCGGGGGGTCTTCAAGATACGCAGTATTTT.

The J gene is TRBJ1-5, the V gene TRBV29-1, with 10 bases matching TRBD1. In germline, CDR1 is SQVTM, CDR2 ANQGSEA. The CDR3 is 14 amino acids. V was clipped by 5 bases and J by 5 bases; unmatched bases: 6. For the CDR3, the DNA is TGCAGCGTTAACTGGGGGACAGGGGATCAGCCCCAGCATTTT. Translation: CSVNWGTGDQPQHF.

This clone qualifies as medium-sized. The chain combines TRBV19 with TRBJ2-2; TRBD2 might be the D (6 bases). There are 14 residues in the CDR3. From germline, CDR1 is LNHDA and CDR2 SQIVND (reference sequence). V gave up 7 bases and J gave up 1 base, with 10 bases separating them. The CDR3 nucleotides read TGTGCCAGTACCGGGGGTTGGAACACCGGGGAGCTGTTTTTT. Translating gives CASTGGWNTGELFF.

The table lists this clone with a few counts. The chain uses TRBV7-6 and TRBJ2-5; tentative D call: TRBD2 (5 bases). The germline CDR1 and CDR2 sequences are SGHVS and FNYEAQ. V gave up 5 bases and J gave up 1 base, with 8 bases separating them. The CDR3 is 13 amino acids. The CDR3 sequence is CASSRGFQETQYF. CDR3 DNA: TGTGCCAGCAGCAGAGGGTTCCAAGAGACCCAGTACTTC.